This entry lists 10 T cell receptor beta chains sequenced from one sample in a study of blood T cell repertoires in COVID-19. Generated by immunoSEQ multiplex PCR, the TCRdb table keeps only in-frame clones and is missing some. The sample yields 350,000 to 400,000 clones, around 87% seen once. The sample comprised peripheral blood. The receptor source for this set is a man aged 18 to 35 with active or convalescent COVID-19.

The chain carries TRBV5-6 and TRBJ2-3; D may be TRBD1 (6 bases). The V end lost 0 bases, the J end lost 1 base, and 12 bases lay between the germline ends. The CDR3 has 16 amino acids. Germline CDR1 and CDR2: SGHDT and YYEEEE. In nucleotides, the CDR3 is TGTGCCAGCAGCTTGGATTGGGGGCCTGGCACAGATACGCAGTATTTT. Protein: CASSLDWGPGTDTQYF.

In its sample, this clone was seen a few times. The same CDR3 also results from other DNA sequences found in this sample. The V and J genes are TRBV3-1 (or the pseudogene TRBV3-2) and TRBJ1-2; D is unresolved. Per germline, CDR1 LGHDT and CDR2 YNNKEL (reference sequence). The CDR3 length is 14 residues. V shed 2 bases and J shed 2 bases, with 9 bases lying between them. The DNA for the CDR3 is TGTGCCAGCAGCCAACTACAGACAAACTATGGCTACACCTTC. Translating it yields CASSQLQTNYGYTF.

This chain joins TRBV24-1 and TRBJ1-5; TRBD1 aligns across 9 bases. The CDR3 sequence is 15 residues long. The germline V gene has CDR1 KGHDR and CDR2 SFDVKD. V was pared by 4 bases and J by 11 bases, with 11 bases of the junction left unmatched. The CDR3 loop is CATSDRRTGDHAQHF. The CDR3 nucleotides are TGTGCCACCAGTGACCGGCGGACAGGGGATCACGCCCAGCATTTT.

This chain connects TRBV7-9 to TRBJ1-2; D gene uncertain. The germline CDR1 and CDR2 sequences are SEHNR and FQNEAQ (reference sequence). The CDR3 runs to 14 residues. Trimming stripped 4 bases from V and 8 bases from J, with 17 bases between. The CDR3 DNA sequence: TGTGCCAGCAGCTCCTGGGCGGAGGGCTGGGGCTACACCTTC. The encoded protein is CASSSWAEGWGYTF.

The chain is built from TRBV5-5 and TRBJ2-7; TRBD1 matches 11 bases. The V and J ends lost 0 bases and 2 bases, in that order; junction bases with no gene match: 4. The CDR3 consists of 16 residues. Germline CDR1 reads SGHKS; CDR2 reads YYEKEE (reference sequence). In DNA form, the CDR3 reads TGTGCCAGCAGCTTGGGGCCGGGACAGGGGGCCTACGAGCAGTACTTC. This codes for CASSLGPGQGAYEQYF.

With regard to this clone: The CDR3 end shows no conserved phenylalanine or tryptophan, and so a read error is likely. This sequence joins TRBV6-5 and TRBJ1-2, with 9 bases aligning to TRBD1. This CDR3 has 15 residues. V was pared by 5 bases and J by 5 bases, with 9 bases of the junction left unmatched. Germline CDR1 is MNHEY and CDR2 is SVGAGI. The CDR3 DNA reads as TGTGCCAGCAGTCCCCCCCCGGGACAGGGTTATGGCTACACCCTC. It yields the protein CASSPPPGQGYGYTL.

The CDR3 nucleotides read TGTGCCACCAGCAGAGAGCTAACAGGGGCGGGTGAGCAGTACTTC. It translates to CATSRELTGAGEQYF. The chain recombines TRBV15 with TRBJ2-7; 7 positions match TRBD1. Germline-derived CDR1 and CDR2 are LNHNV and YYDKDF (reference sequence). The CDR3 is made up of 15 amino acids. J gave up 7 bases and V 0 bases, and 9 bases lay outside the gene matches. Looking up the rest from reference TRBV15 and TRBJ2-7 gives the full variable domain: DAMVIQNPRYQVTQFGKPVTLSCSQTLNHNVMYWYQQKSSQAPKLLFHYYDKDFNNEADTPDNFQSRRPNTSFCFLDIRSPGLGDTAMYLCATSRELTGAGEQYFGPGTRLTVT.

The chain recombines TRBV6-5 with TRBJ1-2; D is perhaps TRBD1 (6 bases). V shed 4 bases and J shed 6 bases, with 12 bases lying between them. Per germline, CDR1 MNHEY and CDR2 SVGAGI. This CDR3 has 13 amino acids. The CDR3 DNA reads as TGTGCCAGCAGTTGGAGGGGGGGCCATGGCTACACCTTC. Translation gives CASSWRGGHGYTF.

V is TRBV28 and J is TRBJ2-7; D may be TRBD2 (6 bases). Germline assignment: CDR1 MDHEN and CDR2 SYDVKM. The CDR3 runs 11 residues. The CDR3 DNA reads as TGTGCGTCGGGAGATTTCTACGAGCAGTACTTC. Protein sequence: CASGDFYEQYF.

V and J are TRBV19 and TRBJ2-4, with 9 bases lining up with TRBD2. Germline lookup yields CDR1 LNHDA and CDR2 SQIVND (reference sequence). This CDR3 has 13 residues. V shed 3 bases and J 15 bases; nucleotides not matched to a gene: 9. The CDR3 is CASSMGLALPPYF. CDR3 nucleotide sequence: TGTGCCAGTAGTATGGGACTAGCTCTTCCCCCGTACTTC. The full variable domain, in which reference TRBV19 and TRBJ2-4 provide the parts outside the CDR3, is DGGITQSPKYLFRKEGQNVTLSCEQNLNHDAMYWYRQDPGQGLRLIYYSQIVNDFQKGDIAEGYSVSREKKESFPLTVTSAQKNPTAFYLCASSMGLALPPYFGAGTRLSVL.